Presented here are 19 T cell receptor beta chains from one specimen sequenced in a study of cytomegalovirus exposure and HLA in healthy donors. The PCR used 60 Vbeta and 13 Jbeta primers. Only in-frame clones appear in the TCRdb table, and some are missing; sequencing was by immunoSEQ multiplex PCR. In the table there are 140,000 to 150,000 clones, about 83% of which are singletons. What was sequenced was PBMCs. Receptors were obtained from a man aged 35 to 55 in good health and CMV-seropositive.

CDR3 in DNA: TGTGCCAGCAGTGGGCCGGCCCGGGTGGACATTCAGTACTTC. Its translation is CASSGPARVDIQYF. This chain links TRBV2 with TRBJ2-4; D remains unclear. V was shortened by 4 bases and J by 8 bases, with 15 bases between the two germline ends. Germline assignment: CDR1 SNHLY and CDR2 FYNNEI. The CDR3 has 14 residues.

The chain is built from TRBV5-1 and TRBJ2-7; possible D gene TRBD2, 5 bases. Trimming shortened V by 6 bases and J by 1 base, and 14 bases separated the two germline ends. The CDR3 has 14 residues. Germline lookup yields CDR1 SGHRS and CDR2 YFSETQ. In nucleotides, the CDR3 is TGCGCCAGCAAGGAGGATGCCAGTTCCTACGAGCAGTACTTC. Residues: CASKEDASSYEQYF. Full variable domain (remainder filled in from reference TRBV5-1 and TRBJ2-7): KAGVTQTPRYLIKTRGQQVTLSCSPISGHRSVSWYQQTPGQGLQFLFEYFSETQRNKGNFPGRFSGRQFSNSRSEMNVSTLELGDSALYLCASKEDASSYEQYFGPGTRLTVT.

This chain connects TRBV5-1 to TRBJ1-2, with D perhaps TRBD1 (5 bases). CDR3 length: 17 amino acids. V was clipped by 0 bases and J by 3 bases, with 18 bases between them. Per germline, CDR1 SGHRS and CDR2 YFSETQ. Written as DNA, the CDR3 is TGCGCCAGCAGCTTGGGGGGTTTGAGGGACTCCGACTATGGCTACACCTTC. Translation gives CASSLGGLRDSDYGYTF.

This chain links TRBV7-2 with TRBJ2-2; 7 positions agree with TRBD1. The V gene's germline CDR1 is SGHTA and CDR2 FQGNSA. V dropped 1 base and J dropped 4; count of bases not matched to a gene: 3. The CDR3 is made up of 15 amino acids. The CDR3 here is CASSLGTGLTGELFF. DNA for the CDR3: TGTGCCAGCAGCTTAGGGACAGGACTCACCGGGGAGCTGTTTTTT.

The J gene is TRBJ2-7, the V gene TRBV5-1, with 9 bases aligning to TRBD1. This CDR3 has 15 residues. V lost 6 bases, J lost 4 bases, and 11 bases stayed unmatched. Germline assignment: CDR1 SGHRS and CDR2 YFSETQ. CDR3 bases: TGCGCCAGCATGCCCTTCACAGGGGGCGGATACGAGCAGTACTTC. Translation gives CASMPFTGGGYEQYF.

Concerning this clone itself: This is likely a read error, given that the CDR3 carries no conserved phenylalanine or tryptophan at its end. V gene TRBV27 combines with J gene TRBJ2-2; D call uncertain. Trimming stripped 5 bases from V and 3 bases from J, with 4 bases between. CDR1 and CDR2 from the germline V gene are MNHEY and SMNVEV (reference sequence). The CDR3 length is 12 residues. CDR3 DNA: TGTGCCAGCAGTCTCTACACCGGGGAGCTGTTTTCT. The encoded protein is CASSLYTGELFS.

This sequence joins TRBV7-2 and TRBJ2-2; D might be TRBD2 (7 bases). Germline CDR1 reads SGHTA; CDR2 reads FQGNSA. The V end lost 7 bases, the J end lost 7 bases, and 16 bases lay between the germline ends. This CDR3 has 14 amino acids. CDR3 coding DNA: TGTGCCAGCACCCTGGGGGGGCGGCACGGGGAGCTGTTTTTT. Translating gives CASTLGGRHGELFF.

This chain links TRBV18 with TRBJ2-7, with 7 bases matching TRBD2. The CDR3 covers 15 residues. The V gene's germline CDR1 is KGHSH and CDR2 LQKENI. V lost 2 bases, J lost 2 bases, and 6 bases stayed unmatched. CDR3 nucleotide sequence: TGTGCCAGCTCACCAGGGGGGAGCGGGACCTACGAGCAGTACTTC. Amino acids: CASSPGGSGTYEQYF.

The V gene is TRBV4-3, the J gene TRBJ2-1; 9 nucleotides line up with TRBD2. The CDR3 runs 16 residues. J was trimmed by 0 bases and V by 2 bases; bases with no gene match: 2. From germline, CDR1 is LGHNA and CDR2 YSLEER. In DNA form, the CDR3 reads TGCGCCAGCAGCCAACGAGCGGGAGGCTCCTACAATGAGCAGTTCTTC. It codes for CASSQRAGGSYNEQFF.

The CDR3 is CAISGAGGRNEQFF. As DNA, the CDR3 is TGTGCCATCAGTGGGGCCGGCGGGAGAAATGAGCAGTTCTTC. V gene TRBV10-3 combines with J gene TRBJ2-1; 7 bases align to TRBD2. Germline V gene data show CDR1 as ENHRY and CDR2 as SYGVKD. The CDR3 is made up of 14 amino acids. The V gene end was trimmed by 4 bases and the J gene end by 7 bases; junction bases not matched to a gene: 7.

This chain joins TRBV19 and TRBJ2-3, with 10 bases lining up with TRBD2. V gave up 4 bases and J gave up 0 bases; unmatched junction bases: 13. The CDR3 contains 19 residues. Germline CDR1 and CDR2: LNHDA and SQIVND (reference sequence). Written as DNA, the CDR3 is TGTGCCAGTAGTACGGGACTAGCGAACAGATTTCAAAGCACAGATACGCAGTATTTT. Translation: CASSTGLANRFQSTDTQYF. Full variable domain (rest looked up from reference TRBV19 and TRBJ2-3): DGGITQSPKYLFRKEGQNVTLSCEQNLNHDAMYWYRQDPGQGLRLIYYSQIVNDFQKGDIAEGYSVSREKKESFPLTVTSAQKNPTAFYLCASSTGLANRFQSTDTQYFGPGTRLTVL.

There are a few counts of this clone. V is TRBV2 and J is TRBJ2-1; TRBD2 is a possible D gene (8 bases). Germline CDR1 and CDR2: SNHLY and FYNNEI. The CDR3 sequence is 18 residues long. V gave up 5 bases and J gave up 4 bases, with 24 bases separating them. This chain's CDR3 is CASSSAGGAGGKYNEQFF. The CDR3 coding sequence is TGTGCCAGCAGTAGCGCAGGGGGGGCGGGAGGAAAGTACAATGAGCAGTTCTTC.

There are a few counts of this clone. The chain has TRBV29-1 and TRBJ1-2, with 7 bases that match TRBD1. The junction had 8 bases not matched to a gene; V was cut back by 7 bases and J by 3 bases. The germline CDR1 and CDR2 sequences are SQVTM and ANQGSEA. The CDR3 length is 13 residues. CDR3 amino acids: CSASGDRDYGYTF. CDR3 in DNA: TGCAGCGCCTCCGGAGACAGGGACTATGGCTACACCTTC.

The chain is built from TRBV30 and TRBJ2-2, with 7 bases that match TRBD2. The CDR3 loop spans 14 amino acids. CDR1 is GTSNPN, CDR2 SVGIG, per germline (reference sequence). Unmatched junction bases numbered 5, after V lost 7 bases and J lost 0 bases. The CDR3 spells CASRSGANTGELFF. Here the CDR3 DNA reads TGTGCCTCCCGAAGCGGGGCGAACACCGGGGAGCTGTTTTTT.

The chain has TRBV6-5 and TRBJ2-7, with D possibly matching TRBD1 (5 bases). The germline gives CDR1 MNHEY, CDR2 SVGAGI. This CDR3 comprises 13 residues. V lost 0 bases and J 4 bases, leaving 7 bases between the germline ends. CDR3: CASSYSGQYEQYF. The CDR3 bases are TGTGCCAGCAGTTACTCAGGACAATACGAGCAGTACTTC.

The V call is TRBV5-1, the J call TRBJ2-7; TRBD2 agrees at 11 bases. Germline CDR1 and CDR2: SGHRS and YFSETQ. The CDR3 consists of 15 residues. J was trimmed by 0 bases and V by 5 bases; bases with no gene match: 4. Written as DNA, the CDR3 is TGCGCCAGCAGGCCTAGCGGGGGGAACTCCTACGAGCAGTACTTC. This gives the protein CASRPSGGNSYEQYF. The variable domain in full, with the rest retrieved from reference TRBV5-1 and TRBJ2-7, is KAGVTQTPRYLIKTRGQQVTLSCSPISGHRSVSWYQQTPGQGLQFLFEYFSETQRNKGNFPGRFSGRQFSNSRSEMNVSTLELGDSALYLCASRPSGGNSYEQYFGPGTRLTVT.

The J gene is TRBJ1-1, the V gene TRBV11-3; D unclear. In germline, CDR1 is SGHNT, CDR2 YENEEA. The CDR3 spans 14 residues. Trimming took 5 bases from V and 1 from J, leaving 11 bases between them. CDR3 bases: TGTGCCAGCAGCCCGACGCAGGCGAACACTGAAGCTTTCTTT. Protein product: CASSPTQANTEAFF.

The chain uses TRBV27 and TRBJ2-1, with a tentative D call TRBD2 (6 bases). Germline loops: CDR1 MNHEY, CDR2 SMNVEV (reference sequence). V dropped 6 bases and J dropped 1 base, with 13 bases sitting between them. The CDR3 contains 15 residues. CDR3 loop: CASRGLSGSYNEQFF. The CDR3 DNA follows: TGTGCCAGCAGGGGACTTTCCGGATCCTACAATGAGCAGTTCTTC.

V usage is TRBV7-9 and J usage is TRBJ2-7, with 8 nucleotides matching TRBD2. Losses at the gene ends were 5 bases for V and 7 bases for J; bases not matched to a gene: 13. The V gene's germline CDR1 is SEHNR and CDR2 FQNEAQ (reference sequence). The CDR3 consists of 15 residues. The CDR3 reads CASSISPAGDEEQYF. CDR3 sequence (DNA): TGTGCCAGCAGCATCTCCCCAGCGGGAGATGAAGAGCAGTACTTC.